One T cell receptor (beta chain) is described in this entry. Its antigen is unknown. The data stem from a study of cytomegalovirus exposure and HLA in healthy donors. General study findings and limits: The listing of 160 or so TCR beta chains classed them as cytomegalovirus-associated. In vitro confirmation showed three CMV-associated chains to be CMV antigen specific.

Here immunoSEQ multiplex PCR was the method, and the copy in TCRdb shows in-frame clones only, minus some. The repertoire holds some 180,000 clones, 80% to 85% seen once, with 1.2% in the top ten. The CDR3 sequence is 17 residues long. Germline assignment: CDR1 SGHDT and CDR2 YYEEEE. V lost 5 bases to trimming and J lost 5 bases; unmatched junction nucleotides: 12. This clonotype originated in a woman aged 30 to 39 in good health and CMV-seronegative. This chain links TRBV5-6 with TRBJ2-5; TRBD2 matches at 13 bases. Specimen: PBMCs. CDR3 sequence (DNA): TGTGCCAGCAGTGATACGCTGGGGACTAGCGGGACGGAGACCCAGTACTTC. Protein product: CASSDTLGTSGTETQYF.